One and the same sample provided the 19 T cell receptor beta chains below, sequenced in a study of blood T cell repertoires in COVID-19. The repertoire was sequenced with immunoSEQ multiplex PCR; TCRdb's copy has only in-frame clones and lacks some. Among over 85,000 clones listed, approximately 89% were seen once. The material sequenced was peripheral blood. The receptors were gathered from a human donor in a cohort sampled during active COVID-19.

The chain uses TRBV5-6 and TRBJ2-7, with D perhaps TRBD1 (5 bases). V lost 0 bases to trimming and J lost 5 bases, with 12 bases between them. The CDR3 has 14 amino acids. CDR1 and CDR2 (germline): SGHDT, YYEEEE. The CDR3 spells CASSLVGSRDEQYF. CDR3 in DNA: TGTGCCAGCAGCTTGGTTGGATCCAGGGACGAGCAGTACTTC.

The chain joins TRBV5-8 to TRBJ2-7; possibly TRBD1 for D (5 bases). The CDR3 is 14 amino acids. The germline V gene encodes CDR1 SGHTS and CDR2 YDEGEE. V was cut by 4 bases and J by 5 bases, with 16 bases left in between. The CDR3 is CASSLPGIHHEQYF. The DNA for the CDR3 is TGTGCCAGCAGCCTTCCAGGGATCCACCACGAGCAGTACTTC.

This clone was found a few times. The V and J genes are TRBV7-9 and TRBJ1-2, with TRBD1 identical over 7 bases. In germline, CDR1 is SEHNR, CDR2 FQNEAQ (reference sequence). This CDR3 comprises 13 residues. The junction had 9 bases not matched to a gene; V was cut back by 4 bases and J by 10 bases. Written as DNA, the CDR3 is TGTGCCAGCAGCTCCGCCCGGGACAGCGCCTACACCTTC. This codes for CASSSARDSAYTF.

CDR3 residues: CASSQDYSSGYEQYF. CDR3 in DNA: TGTGCCAGCAGCCAAGACTATTCCTCAGGTTACGAGCAGTACTTC. The gene calls are TRBV3-1 (or the pseudogene TRBV3-2) and TRBJ2-7; D is unresolved. Trimming removed 0 bases at V and 4 bases at J, with 13 bases between. The CDR3 has 15 residues. The germline CDR1 and CDR2 sequences are LGHDT and YNNKEL (reference sequence).

The gene calls are TRBV29-1 and TRBJ2-1; TRBD2 matches 8 bases. The CDR3 totals 13 residues. Germline V gene lookup returns CDR1 SQVTM and CDR2 ANQGSEA. V dropped 4 bases and J dropped 8; count of bases not matched to a gene: 7. The CDR3 reads CSVGAGELHEQFF. CDR3 sequence (DNA): TGCAGCGTTGGAGCGGGAGAGCTTCATGAGCAGTTCTTC.

In its sample, this clone was seen once. The chain couples TRBV27 to TRBJ2-7, with D perhaps matching TRBD2 (5 bases). CDR1 MNHEY and CDR2 SMNVEV come from the germline V gene (reference sequence). This CDR3 has 15 residues. The V gene lost 7 bases and the J gene lost 2 bases, with 18 bases spanning the gap. CDR3 sequence (DNA): TGTGCCAGCACGTTGAGGGCCATGGCCCCCTACGAGCAGTACTTC. This sequence encodes CASTLRAMAPYEQYF.

This clone turned up a few times. The chain uses TRBV7-9 and TRBJ2-3; TRBD1 is a possible D gene (6 bases). Trimming pared 9 bases from V and 0 bases from J, leaving 13 bases between. Looked up from germline, CDR1 is SEHNR and CDR2 is FQNEAQ (reference sequence). This CDR3 is 14 amino acids long. The CDR3 loop is CASTGTTSTDTQYF. Written as DNA, the CDR3 is TGTGCCAGTACCGGGACAACTAGCACAGATACGCAGTATTTT.

The chain links TRBV6-5 to TRBJ2-3; D is uncertain. The CDR3 sequence is 15 residues long. The ends were cut back, 7 bases at V and 2 bases at J, with 16 bases in the middle. Germline V gene sequence: CDR1 MNHEY, CDR2 SVGAGI. The CDR3, as DNA: TGTGCCAGCACCATGACACTTAACCCCACAGATACGCAGTATTTT. It encodes CASTMTLNPTDTQYF.

This clone was picked up a small number of times. The rearrangement links TRBV7-2 to TRBJ2-3; 9 positions match TRBD1. Germline V gives CDR1 SGHTA, CDR2 FQGNSA. This CDR3 is 15 amino acids long. V lost 3 bases, J lost 2 bases, and 3 bases stayed unmatched. The CDR3: CASSLDRGFTDTQYF. Here the CDR3 DNA reads TGTGCCAGCAGCTTGGACAGGGGCTTCACAGATACGCAGTATTTT.

The chain uses TRBV18 and TRBJ2-7; TRBD1 might be the D (7 bases). The CDR3 runs 12 residues. Germline V gene lookup returns CDR1 KGHSH and CDR2 LQKENI. V lost 5 bases, J lost 7 bases, and 12 bases lay in between. CDR3 loop: CASSLPGGEQYF. The CDR3 region has the DNA TGTGCCAGCTCATTGCCAGGGGGGGAGCAGTACTTC.

The chain joins TRBV6-5 to TRBJ2-1; D might be TRBD1 (6 bases). Looked up from germline, CDR1 is MNHEY and CDR2 is SVGAGI. CDR3 length: 15 amino acids. Deletions cut 6 bases from V and 8 bases from J, with 20 bases between. The CDR3 spells CASRRIGIGGDEQFF. CDR3 bases: TGTGCCAGCAGACGGATCGGGATAGGGGGTGATGAGCAGTTCTTC.

The rearrangement joins TRBV5-1 to TRBJ2-1; D is perhaps TRBD2 (6 bases). This CDR3 has 11 amino acids. V was clipped by 7 bases and J by 10 bases, with 12 bases between them. Per the germline V gene, CDR1 is SGHRS and CDR2 is YFSETQ. This chain's CDR3 is CASYFSGEQFF. Written as DNA, the CDR3 is TGCGCCAGCTACTTCAGCGGGGAGCAGTTCTTC.

The gene calls are TRBV2 and TRBJ1-4; 7 nucleotides line up with TRBD1. Germline CDR1 is SNHLY and CDR2 is FYNNEI. The CDR3 loop spans 14 amino acids. J gave up 6 bases and V 5 bases, and 6 bases lay outside the gene matches. The CDR3 spells CASSLWDSDEKLFF. The CDR3 DNA sequence: TGTGCCAGCAGTCTTTGGGACAGTGATGAAAAACTGTTTTTT.

The rearrangement links TRBV27 to TRBJ2-3, with 9 bases aligning to TRBD2. This CDR3 contains 17 residues. J gave up 6 bases and V 2 bases, and 12 bases lay outside the gene matches. Germline-derived CDR1 and CDR2 are MNHEY and SMNVEV (reference sequence). The CDR3 DNA reads TGTGCCAGCAGTTTAACGTGGCTAGCGGGAAGAGCGGATACGCAGTATTTT. Encoded protein: CASSLTWLAGRADTQYF.

This clone came up once. This sequence joins TRBV5-6 and TRBJ1-3, with D possibly TRBD1 on 6 matching bases. Germline CDR1 is SGHDT and CDR2 is YYEEEE. The V and J ends lost 6 bases and 4 bases respectively, with 14 bases between them. The CDR3 has 14 amino acids. The CDR3 reads CASIYSGTGNTIYF. As DNA, the CDR3 is TGTGCCAGCATCTACAGCGGGACAGGAAACACCATATATTTT.

The chain joins TRBV6-4 to TRBJ2-1; 8 positions agree with TRBD1. The ends lost 5 bases at V and 2 bases at J; junction bases unmatched: 11. The CDR3 is 17 amino acids. Germline values: CDR1 MRHNA, CDR2 SNTAGT. The CDR3 DNA sequence: TGTGCCAGCAGTCGTTTCCTGGACAGGGAAGCCTACAATGAGCAGTTCTTC. This translates into CASSRFLDREAYNEQFF.

This clone was counted a single time. The V call is TRBV6-2 or TRBV6-3, the J call TRBJ2-1; D is possibly TRBD1 (5 bases). Germline V CDR1 and CDR2: MNHEY, SVGEGT. V was cut by 6 bases and J by 4 bases, with 10 bases left in between. CDR3 length equals 13 residues. CDR3 nucleotide sequence: TGTGCCAGCAGCCTGGACATGTACAATGAGCAGTTCTTC. It is translated as CASSLDMYNEQFF.

The genes are TRBV5-1 and TRBJ2-3; 8 nucleotides agree with TRBD2. With V trimmed by 0 bases and J by 1 base, 4 bases remained unmatched. Germline V gene sequence: CDR1 SGHRS, CDR2 YFSETQ. This CDR3 has 16 amino acids. This CDR3 reads CASSLVTSGGTDTQYF. As DNA, the CDR3 is TGCGCCAGCAGCTTGGTAACTAGCGGAGGCACAGATACGCAGTATTTT. Together with reference TRBV5-1 and TRBJ2-3, the CDR3 gives the full variable domain: KAGVTQTPRYLIKTRGQQVTLSCSPISGHRSVSWYQQTPGQGLQFLFEYFSETQRNKGNFPGRFSGRQFSNSRSEMNVSTLELGDSALYLCASSLVTSGGTDTQYFGPGTRLTVL.

V usage is TRBV19 and J usage is TRBJ2-5; TRBD2 agrees at 15 bases. V was clipped by 5 bases and J by 4 bases; unmatched bases: 8. The CDR3 consists of 17 residues. The germline gives CDR1 LNHDA, CDR2 SQIVND (reference sequence). The CDR3 region is CASSVGLAGGRPETQYF. DNA of the CDR3: TGTGCCAGTAGTGTTGGACTAGCGGGAGGGCGCCCAGAGACCCAGTACTTC.